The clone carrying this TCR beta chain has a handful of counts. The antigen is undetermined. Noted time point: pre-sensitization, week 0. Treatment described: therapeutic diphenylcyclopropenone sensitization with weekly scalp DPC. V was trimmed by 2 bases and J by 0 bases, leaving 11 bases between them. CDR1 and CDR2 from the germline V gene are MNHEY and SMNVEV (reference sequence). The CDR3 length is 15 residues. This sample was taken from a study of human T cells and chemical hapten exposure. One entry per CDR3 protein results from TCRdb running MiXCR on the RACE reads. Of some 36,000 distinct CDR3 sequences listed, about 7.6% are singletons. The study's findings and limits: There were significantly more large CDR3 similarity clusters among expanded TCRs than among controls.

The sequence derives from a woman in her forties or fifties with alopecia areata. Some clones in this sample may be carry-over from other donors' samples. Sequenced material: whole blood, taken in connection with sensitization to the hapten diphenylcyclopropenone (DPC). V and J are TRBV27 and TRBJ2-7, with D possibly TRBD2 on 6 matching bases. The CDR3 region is CASSLRVGSSYEQYF. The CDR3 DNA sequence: TGTGCCAGCAGTTTACGGGTCGGGAGCTCCTACGAGCAGTACTTC.